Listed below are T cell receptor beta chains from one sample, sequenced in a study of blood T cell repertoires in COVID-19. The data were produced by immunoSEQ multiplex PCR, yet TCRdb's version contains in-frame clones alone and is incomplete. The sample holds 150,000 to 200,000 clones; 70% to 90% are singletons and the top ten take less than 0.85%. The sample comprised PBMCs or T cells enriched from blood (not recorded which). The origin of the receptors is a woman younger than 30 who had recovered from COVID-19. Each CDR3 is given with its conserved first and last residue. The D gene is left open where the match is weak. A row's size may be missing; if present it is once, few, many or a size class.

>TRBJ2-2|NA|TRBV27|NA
TGTGCCAGCAGTTCAGGGGTATCTAACACCGGGGAGCTGTTTTTT
CASSSGVSNTGELFF
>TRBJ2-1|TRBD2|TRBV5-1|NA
TGCGCCAGCAGTTATACAGCGGGAGGGTCCTACAATGAGCAGTTCTTC
CASSYTAGGSYNEQFF
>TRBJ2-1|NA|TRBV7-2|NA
TGTGCCAGCAGCTTAGCCGGGGGAAGGGGCAATGAGCAGTTCTTC
CASSLAGGRGNEQFF
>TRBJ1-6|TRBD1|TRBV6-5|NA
TGTGCCAGCAGTACCGGGAGGGACAGCTCACCCCTCCACTTT
CASSTGRDSSPLHF
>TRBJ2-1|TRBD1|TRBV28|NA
TGTGCCAGCAGTTTAGGGACAGACATAATTTCAAATGAGCAGTTCTTC
CASSLGTDIISNEQFF
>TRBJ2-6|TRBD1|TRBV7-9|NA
TGTGCCAGCAGCATAAGGACAGGGTTTGGGGCCAACGTCCTGACTTTC
CASSIRTGFGANVLTF
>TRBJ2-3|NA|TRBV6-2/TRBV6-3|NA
TGTGCCAGCAGTAACCCCAGCTCGGGTAAAATCACAGATACGCAGTATTTT
CASSNPSSGKITDTQYF
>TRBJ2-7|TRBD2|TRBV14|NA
TGTGCCAGCAGCCAAGGTAAATGGAGCGGGAGATGGTACGAGCAGTACTTC
CASSQGKWSGRWYEQYF
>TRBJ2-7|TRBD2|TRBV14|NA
TGTGCCAGCAGCCAAGGGACTAGCGGAACCTACGAGCAGTACTTC
CASSQGTSGTYEQYF
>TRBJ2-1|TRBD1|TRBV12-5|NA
TGTGCTAGTGGTTCACCCTTCTCGGACAGGGCGGACAATGAGCAGTTCTTC
CASGSPFSDRADNEQFF
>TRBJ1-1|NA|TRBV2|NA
TGTGCCAGCAGTGGGCCGACAGTGAGTGCCACTGAAGCTTTCTTT
CASSGPTVSATEAFF
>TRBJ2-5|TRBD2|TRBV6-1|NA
TGTGCCAGCAGTGTCCTACTAGCGGGAGGGCCTGAGACCCAGTACTTC
CASSVLLAGGPETQYF
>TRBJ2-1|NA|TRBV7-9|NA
TGTGCCAGCAGCTTAGCCAGCGGAGCCAACAATGAGCAGTTCTTC
CASSLASGANNEQFF
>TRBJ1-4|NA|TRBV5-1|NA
TGCGCCAGCAGATTGCAGGGGACAACTAATGAAAAACTGTTTTTT
CASRLQGTTNEKLFF
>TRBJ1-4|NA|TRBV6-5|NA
TGTGCCAGCAGTTACCCAGGATTAGAGATGGCACTGTTTTTT
CASSYPGLEMALFF
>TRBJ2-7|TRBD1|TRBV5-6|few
TGTGCCAGCAGCTTGGTTGGCCTTATTCGGGACAGGGTCGCCTACGAGCAGTACTTC
CASSLVGLIRDRVAYEQYF
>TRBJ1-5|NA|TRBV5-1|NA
TGCGCCAGCAGCTTGGAGGGGCCCAATCAGCCCCAGCATTTT
CASSLEGPNQPQHF
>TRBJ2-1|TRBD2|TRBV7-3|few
TGTGCCAGCAGCCTTAGCGGGAGCAATGAGCAGTTCTTC
CASSLSGSNEQFF
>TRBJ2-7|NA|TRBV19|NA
TGTGCCAGTAGCGAAGGGGCGGATGAGCAGTACTTC
CASSEGADEQYF
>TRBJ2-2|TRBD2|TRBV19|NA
TGTGCCAGTACCCATCGGTTCAGCGGGAGGAACACCGGGGAGCTGTTTTTT
CASTHRFSGRNTGELFF
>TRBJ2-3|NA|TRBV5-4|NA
TGTGCCAGCAGCTCCCGCTGGTGGCACACAGATACGCAGTATTTT
CASSSRWWHTDTQYF
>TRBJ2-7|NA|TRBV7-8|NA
TGTGCCAGCAGCTTAGGGGTCCGGGGTCAGTACTTC
CASSLGVRGQYF
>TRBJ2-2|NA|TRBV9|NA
TGTGCCAGCAGCGTAGCGGCTAGTCCTACCGGGGAGCTGTTTTTT
CASSVAASPTGELFF
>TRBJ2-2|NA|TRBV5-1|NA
TGCGCCAGCAGCTTGGACCACAGGAACACCGGGGAGCTGTTTTTT
CASSLDHRNTGELFF